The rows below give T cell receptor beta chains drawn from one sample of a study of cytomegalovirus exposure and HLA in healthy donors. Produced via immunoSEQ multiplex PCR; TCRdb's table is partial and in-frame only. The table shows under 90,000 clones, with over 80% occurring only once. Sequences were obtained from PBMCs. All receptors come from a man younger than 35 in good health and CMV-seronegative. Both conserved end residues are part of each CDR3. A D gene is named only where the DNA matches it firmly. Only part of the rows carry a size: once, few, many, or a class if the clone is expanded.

CDR3: CASSGGQKETQYF
DNA: TGTGCCAGCAGCGGGGGACAGAAAGAGACCCAGTACTTC
J: TRBJ2-5
size: NA
D: TRBD1
V: TRBV5-4

CDR3: CASSYTSGSYNEQFF
DNA: TGTGCCAGCAGCTACACTAGCGGCTCCTACAATGAGCAGTTCTTC
J: TRBJ2-1
size: NA
D: TRBD2
V: TRBV11-2

CDR3: CASSSPGQGSYEQYF
DNA: TGTGCCAGCAGTTCACCGGGACAGGGTTCCTACGAGCAGTACTTC
J: TRBJ2-7
size: NA
D: TRBD1
V: TRBV5-4

CDR3: CASSLVAGAPAYEQYF
DNA: TGTGCCAGCAGCTTAGTGGCGGGGGCCCCCGCCTACGAGCAGTACTTC
J: TRBJ2-7
size: NA
D: NA
V: TRBV7-2

CDR3: CASSPGTSGRGYEQYF
DNA: TGTGCCAGCTCACCCGGTACTAGCGGGAGAGGGTACGAGCAGTACTTC
J: TRBJ2-7
size: NA
D: TRBD2
V: TRBV18

CDR3: CASSIDLDTLGTQYF
DNA: TGTGCCAGTAGTATAGATCTGGACACCCTTGGGACCCAGTACTTC
J: TRBJ2-5
size: NA
D: NA
V: TRBV19

CDR3: CASSPQKYAYNEQFF
DNA: TGTGCCAGCTCACCTCAGAAGTACGCCTACAATGAGCAGTTCTTC
J: TRBJ2-1
size: NA
D: NA
V: TRBV18

CDR3: CAWRAGLAGEQFF
DNA: TGTGCCTGGAGGGCGGGACTAGCTGGTGAGCAGTTCTTC
J: TRBJ2-1
size: NA
D: TRBD2
V: TRBV30

CDR3: CASMSLRNEKLFF
DNA: TGTGCCAGCATGTCTCTCCGTAATGAAAAACTGTTTTTT
J: TRBJ1-4
size: NA
D: NA
V: TRBV28

CDR3: CATGGGPGELFF
DNA: TGCGCCACCGGGGGTGGACCCGGGGAGCTGTTTTTT
J: TRBJ2-2
size: NA
D: NA
V: TRBV5-1

CDR3: CASSLAVVGLAGVGLRGDTQYF
DNA: TGTGCCAGCAGCTTGGCGGTGGTCGGACTAGCGGGAGTCGGGTTGCGGGGTGATACGCAGTATTTT
J: TRBJ2-3
size: NA
D: TRBD2
V: TRBV13

CDR3: CASSTRRQGAGNEQFF
DNA: TGTGCCAGTAGCACCCGCCGACAGGGGGCGGGCAATGAGCAGTTCTTC
J: TRBJ2-1
size: NA
D: TRBD1
V: TRBV19

CDR3: CASTGTRFSEQYF
DNA: TGTGCCAGTACCGGGACTAGGTTCTCCGAGCAGTACTTC
J: TRBJ2-7
size: NA
D: TRBD2
V: TRBV6-1

CDR3: CASSLLGLSIRGNTEAFF
DNA: TGTGCCAGCAGTTTATTAGGCCTCAGCATACGAGGGAACACTGAAGCTTTCTTT
J: TRBJ1-1
size: NA
D: NA
V: TRBV27

CDR3: CASSYGQGGYGYTF
DNA: TGTGCCAGCAGCTACGGACAGGGTGGCTATGGCTACACCTTC
J: TRBJ1-2
size: few
D: TRBD1
V: TRBV5-8

CDR3: CASSLILDSGRFFEEQYF
DNA: TGTGCCAGCAGTTTGATTTTGGATAGCGGGAGATTCTTTGAAGAGCAGTACTTC
J: TRBJ2-7
size: NA
D: TRBD2
V: TRBV28

CDR3: CASNHQTGGTEAFF
DNA: TGTGCCAGTAACCATCAAACAGGGGGCACTGAAGCTTTCTTT
J: TRBJ1-1
size: NA
D: TRBD1
V: TRBV28

CDR3: CAISPGGSALHF
DNA: TGTGCCATCAGTCCGGGGGGATCGGCCCTCCACTTT
J: TRBJ1-6
size: NA
D: NA
V: TRBV10-3

CDR3: CASSLVTSGRNEQFF
DNA: TGTGCCAGCAGCTTGGTGACTAGCGGGAGAAATGAGCAGTTCTTC
J: TRBJ2-1
size: NA
D: TRBD2
V: TRBV5-5

CDR3: CASSSSGRNQPQHF
DNA: TGTGCCAGCAGCTCAAGCGGGCGGAATCAGCCCCAGCATTTT
J: TRBJ1-5
size: NA
D: NA
V: TRBV7-9

CDR3: CASRERQDTVAGEAFF
DNA: TGCGCCAGCAGGGAAAGACAGGATACAGTCGCGGGTGAAGCTTTCTTT
J: TRBJ1-1
size: NA
D: NA
V: TRBV6-1

CDR3: CASSYSKQAGGETQYF
DNA: TGTGCCAGCAGTTACTCGAAGCAGGCGGGCGGGGAGACCCAGTACTTC
J: TRBJ2-5
size: NA
D: NA
V: TRBV6-5

CDR3: CASSAGANTEAFF
DNA: TGCGCCAGCAGCGCGGGGGCCAACACTGAAGCTTTCTTT
J: TRBJ1-1
size: NA
D: NA
V: TRBV5-1

CDR3: CASSGTALYEQYF
DNA: TGTGCCAGCAGCGGGACAGCCCTCTACGAGCAGTACTTC
J: TRBJ2-7
size: NA
D: TRBD1
V: TRBV6-6

CDR3: CASSAGTANTEAFF
DNA: TGTGCCAGCAGTGCCGGGACAGCGAACACTGAAGCTTTCTTT
J: TRBJ1-1
size: NA
D: TRBD1
V: TRBV28

CDR3: CASSSTSGSSYNEQFF
DNA: TGTGCCAGCTCGTCGACTAGCGGGAGCTCCTACAATGAGCAGTTCTTC
J: TRBJ2-1
size: NA
D: TRBD2
V: TRBV18

CDR3: CASSYSSGRAYEQYF
DNA: TGTGCCAGCAGTTATTCCAGCGGGAGGGCCTACGAGCAGTACTTC
J: TRBJ2-7
size: NA
D: TRBD2
V: TRBV6-5

CDR3: CASSWGELQGSPLHF
DNA: TGTGCCAGCAGCTGGGGCGAGCTACAGGGATCACCCCTCCACTTT
J: TRBJ1-6
size: NA
D: NA
V: TRBV5-6

CDR3: CASSEGGETSPLHF
DNA: TGTGCCAGCAGTGAGGGAGGGGAGACTTCACCCCTCCACTTT
J: TRBJ1-6
size: NA
D: NA
V: TRBV6-1

CDR3: CASSPRLGLDTQYF
DNA: TGTGCCAGCAGCCCCCGACTCGGCCTAGATACGCAGTATTTT
J: TRBJ2-3
size: NA
D: NA
V: TRBV5-4

CDR3: CASSSRDRGPLDTQYF
DNA: TGTGCCAGCAGTAGCCGGGACAGGGGGCCCTTGGATACGCAGTATTTT
J: TRBJ2-3
size: NA
D: TRBD1
V: TRBV28

CDR3: CASSPLGSEAFF
DNA: TGTGCCAGCTCACCTCTAGGCTCTGAAGCTTTCTTT
J: TRBJ1-1
size: NA
D: NA
V: TRBV18

CDR3: CASSPKSGRAIADTQYF
DNA: TGTGCCAGCAGCCCGAAAAGCGGGAGGGCCATCGCAGATACGCAGTATTTT
J: TRBJ2-3
size: once
D: TRBD2
V: TRBV7-2

CDR3: CASSPQGDRGSGYTF
DNA: TGTGCCAGCTCACCCCAAGGTGACAGGGGAAGCGGCTACACCTTC
J: TRBJ1-2
size: NA
D: TRBD1
V: TRBV18

CDR3: CASSQSYEQFF
DNA: TGTGCCAGCAGCCAATCTTATGAGCAGTTCTTC
J: TRBJ2-1
size: NA
D: NA
V: TRBV14

CDR3: CASSTGPSGANVLTF
DNA: TGTGCCAGCAGTACAGGACCCTCCGGGGCCAACGTCCTGACTTTC
J: TRBJ2-6
size: NA
D: NA
V: TRBV27

CDR3: CASSEEGLAGGPYEQYF
DNA: TGTGCCAGCAGCGAAGAGGGACTAGCGGGAGGGCCCTACGAGCAGTACTTC
J: TRBJ2-7
size: NA
D: TRBD2
V: TRBV4-2

CDR3: CAWNRGGYGYTF
DNA: TGTGCCTGGAACAGGGGAGGCTATGGCTACACCTTC
J: TRBJ1-2
size: NA
D: TRBD1
V: TRBV30

CDR3: CASSLGNTGGQGYTF
DNA: TGCGCCAGCAGCTTGGGAAACACAGGGGGCCAAGGCTACACCTTC
J: TRBJ1-2
size: few
D: TRBD1
V: TRBV5-1

CDR3: CASGPDRGEQYF
DNA: TGTGCCAGTGGACCGGACAGGGGCGAGCAGTACTTC
J: TRBJ2-7
size: NA
D: TRBD1
V: TRBV28

CDR3: CASSYLLAGNTGELFF
DNA: TGTGCCAGCAGTTACCTACTAGCGGGTAACACCGGGGAGCTGTTTTTT
J: TRBJ2-2
size: NA
D: TRBD2
V: TRBV6-5

CDR3: CASRHPVQDRGYEQYF
DNA: TGTGCCAGCAGGCATCCGGTCCAGGACAGGGGCTACGAGCAGTACTTC
J: TRBJ2-7
size: NA
D: TRBD1
V: TRBV6-7

CDR3: CASSYSGGNYGYTF
DNA: TGTGCCAGCAGTTACTCAGGGGGCAACTATGGCTACACCTTC
J: TRBJ1-2
size: NA
D: TRBD1
V: TRBV6-5

CDR3: CASKPTGGREQYF
DNA: TGTGCCAGTAAACCAACAGGGGGCAGGGAGCAGTACTTC
J: TRBJ2-7
size: NA
D: TRBD1
V: TRBV6-5

CDR3: CASSLRDRRTSGSYNEQFF
DNA: TGTGCCAGCAGCTTAAGGGACAGGAGGACTAGCGGCTCCTACAATGAGCAGTTCTTC
J: TRBJ2-1
size: NA
D: TRBD2
V: TRBV7-9

CDR3: CASSVQEISNQPQHF
DNA: TGTGCCAGCAGTGTACAGGAGATTAGCAATCAGCCCCAGCATTTT
J: TRBJ1-5
size: few
D: NA
V: TRBV6-1